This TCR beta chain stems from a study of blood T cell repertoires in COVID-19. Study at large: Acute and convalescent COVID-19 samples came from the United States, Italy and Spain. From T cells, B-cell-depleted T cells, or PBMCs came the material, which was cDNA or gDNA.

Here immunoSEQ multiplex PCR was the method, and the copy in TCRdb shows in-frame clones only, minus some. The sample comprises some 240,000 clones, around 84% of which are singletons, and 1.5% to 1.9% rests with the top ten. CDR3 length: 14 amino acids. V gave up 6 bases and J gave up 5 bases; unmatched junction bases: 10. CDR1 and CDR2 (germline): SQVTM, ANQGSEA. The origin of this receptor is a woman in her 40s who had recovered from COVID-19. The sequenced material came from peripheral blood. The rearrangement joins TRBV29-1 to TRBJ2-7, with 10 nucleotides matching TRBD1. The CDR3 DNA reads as TGCAGCGTGCGCCGGGACAGGGGCTACGACGAGCAGTACTTC. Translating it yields CSVRRDRGYDEQYF.